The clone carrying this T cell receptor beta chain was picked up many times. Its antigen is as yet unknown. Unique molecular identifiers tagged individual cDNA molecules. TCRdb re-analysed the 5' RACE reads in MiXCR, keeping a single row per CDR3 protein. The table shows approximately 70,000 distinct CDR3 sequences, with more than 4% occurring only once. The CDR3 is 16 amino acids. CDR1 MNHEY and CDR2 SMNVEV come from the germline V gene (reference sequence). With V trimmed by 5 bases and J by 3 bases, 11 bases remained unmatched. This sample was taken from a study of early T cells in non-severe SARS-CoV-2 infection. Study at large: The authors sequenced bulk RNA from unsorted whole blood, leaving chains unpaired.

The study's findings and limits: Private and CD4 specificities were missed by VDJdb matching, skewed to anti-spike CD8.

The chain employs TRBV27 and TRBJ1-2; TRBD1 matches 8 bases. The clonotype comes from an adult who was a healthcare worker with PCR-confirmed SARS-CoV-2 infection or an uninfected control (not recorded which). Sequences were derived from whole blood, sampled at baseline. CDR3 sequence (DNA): TGTGCCAGCAGTCCGGGGACAGGCCCAGGAGACTATGGCTACACCTTC. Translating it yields CASSPGTGPGDYGYTF.